This TCR beta chain was profiled in a study of T cell repertoires in cytomegalovirus infection. Study-level information: Through public TCR beta signatures, both CMV infection and matching HLA type were indicated. Broader study findings: The ex vivo response was dominated by HLA-C-restricted CMV-specific TCR beta clonotypes. The cumulative frequency of public TCR beta families distinguished individuals who carried CMV together with the relevant HLA.

MiXCR was run by TCRdb on the reads, yielding one entry per CDR3 protein. The sample lists about 180,000 distinct CDR3 sequences, about a sixth occurring once. CDR1 and CDR2 (germline): ENHRY, SYGVKD. V shed 4 bases and J shed 0 bases, with 19 bases lying between them. The CDR3 runs 17 residues. On this clonotype itself: Its target is not known.

V and J are TRBV10-3 and TRBJ2-7, with D perhaps TRBD2 (6 bases). The specimen was CD8+ T cells from PBMCs. The source is a human donor in good health (CMV status not recorded). Some clones in this sample may be carry-over from other donors' samples. The CDR3 DNA sequence: TGTGCCATCAGTGGACTAGTGGGGGGTCCTAGCTCCTACGAGCAGTACTTC. It encodes CAISGLVGGPSSYEQYF.